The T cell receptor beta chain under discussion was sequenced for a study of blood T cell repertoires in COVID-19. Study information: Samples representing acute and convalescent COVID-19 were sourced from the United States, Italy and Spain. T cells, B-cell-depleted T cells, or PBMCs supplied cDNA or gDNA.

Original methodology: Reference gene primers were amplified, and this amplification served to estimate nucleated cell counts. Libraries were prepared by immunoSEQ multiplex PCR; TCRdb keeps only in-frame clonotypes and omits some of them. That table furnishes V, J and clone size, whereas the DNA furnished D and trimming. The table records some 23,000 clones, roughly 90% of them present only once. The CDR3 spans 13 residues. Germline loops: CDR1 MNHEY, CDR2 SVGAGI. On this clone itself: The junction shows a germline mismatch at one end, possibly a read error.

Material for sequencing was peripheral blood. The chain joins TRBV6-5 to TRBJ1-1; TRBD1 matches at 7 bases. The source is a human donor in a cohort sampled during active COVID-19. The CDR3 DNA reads TGTGCCGGCAGGGACAGAGCCTTCACTGAAGCTTTCTTT. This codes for CAGRDRAFTEAFF.